This record concerns one TCR beta chain sequence. Its specificity is unknown. This entry is derived from a study of cytomegalovirus exposure and HLA in healthy donors. General study points: The only immune exposure information that was available was CMV serostatus. Among TCR sequences, most were rare, though some public TCRs appeared in many donors.

Germline values: CDR1 MGHDK, CDR2 SYGVNS. Trimming stripped 3 bases from V and 1 base from J, with 3 bases between. This CDR3 comprises 12 residues. Use of 60 Vbeta and 13 Jbeta primers characterized the PCR. The table came from immunoSEQ multiplex PCR; TCRdb's copy has only in-frame clones and leaves some out. Of roughly 180,000 clones in the sample, more than 65% were seen once. Input material: PBMCs. The chain couples TRBV25-1 to TRBJ1-1, with D hard to call. This clonotype originated in a girl aged 2-10 years in good health and CMV-seropositive. CDR3 coding DNA: TGTGCCAGCAGTGACAGGAACACTGAAGCTTTCTTT. Its translation is CASSDRNTEAFF.